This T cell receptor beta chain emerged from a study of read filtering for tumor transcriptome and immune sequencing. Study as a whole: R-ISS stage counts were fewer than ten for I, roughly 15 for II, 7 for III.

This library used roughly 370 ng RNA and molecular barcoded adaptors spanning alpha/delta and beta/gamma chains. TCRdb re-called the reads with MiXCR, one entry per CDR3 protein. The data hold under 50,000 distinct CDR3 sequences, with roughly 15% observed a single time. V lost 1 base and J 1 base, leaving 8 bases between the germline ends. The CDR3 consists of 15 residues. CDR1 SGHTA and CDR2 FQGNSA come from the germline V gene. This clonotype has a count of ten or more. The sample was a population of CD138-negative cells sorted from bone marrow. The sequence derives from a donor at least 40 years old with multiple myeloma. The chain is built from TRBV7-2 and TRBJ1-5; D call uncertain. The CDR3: CASSLGPWSNQPQHF. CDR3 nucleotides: TGTGCCAGCAGCTTAGGTCCGTGGAGCAATCAGCCCCAGCATTTT. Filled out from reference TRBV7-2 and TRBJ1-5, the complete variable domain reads GAGVSQSPSNKVTEKGKDVELRCDPISGHTALYWYRQSLGQGLEFLIYFQGNSAPDKSGLPSDRFSAERTGGSVSTLTIQRTQQEDSAVYLCASSLGPWSNQPQHFGDGTRLSIL.